This TCR beta chain originates from a study of blood T cells in healthy people across ages (dated by TCRdb to between 2014 and 2017). About the full investigation: Template switching captured roughly one uniquely barcoded TCR beta cDNA molecule per two T cells in model experiments. Age-related changes in TCR beta repertoire diversity were measured in the study by deep sequencing normalized with unique cDNA molecular identifiers. The study analyzed two additional independent replicas of 1 million unique cDNA reads from the same blood draw for two donors, one aged 18 to 29 and one aged 80 or older. The donors were split into four age groups: young (average 16 years), middle-aged (around 37), aged (roughly 65) and long-lived (roughly 80). Study-level results and caveats: Estimates of total diversity from one million sequenced T cells were regarded as lower bounds and underestimates. Observed TCR beta diversity correlated strongly with the percentage of naive T cells measured by flow cytometry. Because profiling used bulk unsorted PBMCs, naive and antigen-experienced compartments could not be compared conclusively. As age increased, observed TCR beta diversity per million T cells dropped in a roughly linear way, and a significant reduction was already evident by age 40. Donor CMV infection status was unknown, potentially confounding age-related changes in expanded clonotypes. Compared with the aged group, the long-lived group had more naive CD4+ T cells, fewer expanded clones and increased TCR diversity, suggesting age selection.

V is reduced by 2 bases and J by 4 bases, leaving a spacing of 18 bases between them. The germline V gene specifies MNHEY as CDR1 and SVGAGI as CDR2. There are 17 amino acids in the CDR3, from cysteine to phenylalanine inclusive. Left in the record is the CDR3 DNA by itself, 51 bases read in frame from the first base. Receptor libraries were prepared by 5' RACE. The sequencer was an Illumina HiSeq 2500. A second PCR of roughly 7 to 12 cycles was run with a J-beta primer mix and a sample-barcoded 5' primer. A unique molecular identifier was introduced onto each TCR beta cDNA molecule by a template-switch 5' adaptor carrying 12 random nucleotides. Each sample yielded at least 3 million CDR3-containing paired-end reads. First-strand cDNA synthesis was performed from all RNA using the Mint cDNA synthesis kit, with priming by a TRBC-specific oligonucleotide. Following uracil-DNA glycosylase treatment, a first 18-cycle PCR with universal primers M1SS and BC2_uni_R was performed on all cDNA. The paper's data handling went like this. For normalization, 1 million high-quality reads, each with a distinct molecular identifier, were randomly selected from each sample. Reads sharing molecular identifiers were discarded rather than binned into consensus sequences. MiTCR, with a Q25 quality threshold and the strictest error-elimination algorithm, was used for CDR3 identification, clonotype clustering and error correction. A nonparametric unseen species model with Euler transformation was used to estimate a lower bound on total TCR beta diversity. TCRdb reran the public reads through fastp at Q25 and MiXCR, keeping productive beta chains. Here each entry gathers all rows of one CDR3 protein and keeps the most common genes and DNA. Here the V and J calls rest on TCRdb's processing, not on the authors' analysis. The sample has around 1,000,000 distinct CDR3 sequences on record, under 30% of them singletons. Clones ranked in the top ten supply around 0.7% of the sample.

Systemically healthy Caucasian individuals from Russia, approximately 39 in total and aged roughly 6 to 95 years, were included as donors. Approximately 9 milliliters of peripheral blood were collected from each donor into EDTA-treated Vacutainer tubes. Ficoll-Paque density-gradient centrifugation was used to isolate PBMCs, with at least 7 million per sample. Total RNA was extracted from PBMCs with Trizol reagent, with at least 5.5 micrograms obtained per sample. Naive CD45RAhigh/CD27high T cell percentages were measured by flow cytometry on a PBMC aliquot from every donor. About this clonotype: Its antigen is still unknown. Base quality data are lacking; no much larger clone is found one base away.

The same data also contributed to another study, on T cells of mothers and their children. As that second study puts it: Nine systemically healthy Caucasian individuals, comprising three mothers and their six children, were included as donors. cDNA synthesis used all of the extracted RNA, with 1.5 ug of RNA in each 15 ul reaction. In the second PCR, the M1S primer introduced both the sample barcodes and 2-4 random nucleotides. Over 9 million TCR beta CDR3 reads came from each mother, compared with some 3 million reads from each child. Thymic selection shapes the output of TCR recombination in a similar way in related and unrelated pairs, and inherited differences have a minor effect. Normalized repertoire overlap was always slightly but never significantly higher in related than unrelated mother-child pairs. With a sensitivity of approximately 100 clones per million clonotypes, no persistent microchimeric T cell clones were detected. In the study, deep NGS was used to compare the TCR beta repertoires of mothers and children, and features distinguishing related mother-child pairs from unrelated individuals were sought. The mean age was roughly 44 +/- 4 years for the mothers and approximately 11 +/- 4 years for the children. Libraries were sequenced on Illumina HiSeq 2000 with 100+100 nt paired-end reads after adapter ligation with NEBNext reagents. To prevent cross-contamination, the mother and child libraries were prepared one month apart and sequenced in separate runs. Each donor had between about 500,000 and 2,100,000 distinct TCR beta clonotypes identified. Naive TCR beta clonotypes were estimated from low-frequency clonotypes matched to each donor's FACS-determined naive share, without sorting.

Sequencing was performed on blood. The sequence is built from TRBV6-5 and TRBJ2-1; 6 matching bases give a weak D call of TRBD1. This receptor was taken from a girl between 2 and 10 years old in good health. The CDR3 here reads CASSYRAQGSAYNEQFF. In nucleotide form, the sequence is TGTGCCAGCAGTTACCGCGCACAGGGAAGCGCTTACAATGAGCAGTTCTTC.